This T cell receptor (beta chain) was found in a study of T cells after posttransplantation cyclophosphamide. The CDR3 has 14 residues. Trimming removed 2 bases at V and 4 bases at J, with 9 bases between. The V gene's germline CDR1 is ENHRY and CDR2 SYGVKD. This clone showed up many times. What it binds is not known. Study results and caveats: Blood and skin or GI T cell repertoires showed limited TRB overlap.

Profiling relied on immunoSEQ multiplex PCR, and the TCRdb table lists in-frame clones only, not all of them. The profile covers about 40,000 clones, none occurring a single time. The rearrangement joins TRBV10-3 to TRBJ1-3; D not resolved. This receptor was obtained from a woman aged 50 to 60 in good health and a related stem cell transplant donor. Sequencing input: PBMCs. The DNA for the CDR3 is TGTGCCATCAGTGAGAATTGGCCCGGAAACACCATATATTTT. This gives the protein CAISENWPGNTIYF.